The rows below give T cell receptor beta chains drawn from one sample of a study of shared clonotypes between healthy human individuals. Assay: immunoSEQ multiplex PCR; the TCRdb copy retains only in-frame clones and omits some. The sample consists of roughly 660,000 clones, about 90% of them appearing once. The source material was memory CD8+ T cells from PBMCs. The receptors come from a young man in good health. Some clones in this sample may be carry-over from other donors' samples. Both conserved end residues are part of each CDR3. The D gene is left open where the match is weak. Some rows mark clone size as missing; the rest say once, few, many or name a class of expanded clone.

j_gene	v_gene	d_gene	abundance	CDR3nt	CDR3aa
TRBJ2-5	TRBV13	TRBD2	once	TGTGCCAGCAGCACCCCTAGCGGGGGAACGGGACGGGAGACCCAGTACTTC	CASSTPSGGTGRETQYF
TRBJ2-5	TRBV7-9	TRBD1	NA	TGTGCCAGTGGGAGACAGGGTTGGGAGGAGACCCAGTACTTC	CASGRQGWEETQYF
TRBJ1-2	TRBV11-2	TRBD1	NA	TGTGCCAGCAGTTCAGGACAGGGCTATGGCTACACCTTC	CASSSGQGYGYTF
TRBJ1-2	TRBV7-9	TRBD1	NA	TGTGCCAGCAGCGAGGGACAGGGAGGGTTTGTTAACTATGGCTACACCTTC	CASSEGQGGFVNYGYTF
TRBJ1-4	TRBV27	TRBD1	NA	TGTGCCAGCTCCGACAGGGGGCGCCGGGAAAAACTGTTTTTT	CASSDRGRREKLFF
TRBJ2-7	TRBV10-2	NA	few	TGCGCCAGCAGCGTTAGTGTCGAGCAGTACTTC	CASSVSVEQYF
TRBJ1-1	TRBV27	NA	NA	TGTGCCAGCGCCCCGCCGGGGAACACTGAAGCTTTCTTT	CASAPPGNTEAFF
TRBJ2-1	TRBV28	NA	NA	TGTGCCAGCAGTTTACAGTGGACCCGGGCTGAGCAGTTCTTC	CASSLQWTRAEQFF
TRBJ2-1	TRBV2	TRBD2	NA	TGTGCCCTACTGACTAGCGGGATGTACAATGAGCAGTTCTTC	CALLTSGMYNEQFF
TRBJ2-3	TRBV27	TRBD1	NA	TGTGCCAGCAGTTTCGGACAGGCCACAGATACGCAGTATTTT	CASSFGQATDTQYF
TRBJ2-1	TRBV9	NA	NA	TGTGCCAGCAGCGTAGGACCGGGAGCCATATCCTCCTACAATGAGCAGTTCTTC	CASSVGPGAISSYNEQFF
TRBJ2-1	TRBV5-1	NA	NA	TGCGCCTCCTCCTGGACGGGGGAATACAATGAGCAGTTCTTC	CASSWTGEYNEQFF
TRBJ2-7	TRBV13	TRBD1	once	TGTGCCAGCAGCGGAAGGGACAGGGAGACCTACGAGCAGTACTTC	CASSGRDRETYEQYF
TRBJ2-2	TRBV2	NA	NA	TGTGCCAGCAGTGATCAGGGGGGTTCCGGCGGGGAGCTGTTTTTT	CASSDQGGSGGELFF
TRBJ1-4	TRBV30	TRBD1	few	TGTGCCTGGAGTGCCTCCTGGACAGGGAGGAAACTGTTTTTT	CAWSASWTGRKLFF
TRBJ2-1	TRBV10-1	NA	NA	TGCGCCAGCAGTGAGTCCCCTCTCGGGGACAATGAGCAGTTCTTC	CASSESPLGDNEQFF
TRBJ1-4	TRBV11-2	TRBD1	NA	TGTGCCAGCAGCTCGCCGGGACAGGGCCCTAGGAATGAAAAACTGTTTTTT	CASSSPGQGPRNEKLFF
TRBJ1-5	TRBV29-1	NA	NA	TGCAGCGTTTGGGGGGTGGGCGGTTTCCAGCATTTT	CSVWGVGGFQHF
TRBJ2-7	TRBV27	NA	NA	TGTGCCAGCAGTTTATCAGTAATCTCCTACGAGCAGTACTTC	CASSLSVISYEQYF
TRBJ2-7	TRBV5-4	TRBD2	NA	TGCGCCAGCAGCCAGGGGGCTAGCGGGAGGTACGAGCAGTACTTC	CASSQGASGRYEQYF
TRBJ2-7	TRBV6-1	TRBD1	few	TGTGCCAGCAGTGAAATTACAGGGGCCTTTTCCTACGAGCAGTACTTC	CASSEITGAFSYEQYF
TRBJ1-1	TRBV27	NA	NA	TGTGCCAGCAGTTTTCGACAGTTGAACACTGAAGCTTTCTTT	CASSFRQLNTEAFF
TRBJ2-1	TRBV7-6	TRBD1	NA	TGTGCCAGCAGCCTTAGGACAGGGCCCCCCTCCTACAATGAGCAGTTCTTC	CASSLRTGPPSYNEQFF
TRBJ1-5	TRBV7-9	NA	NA	TGTGCCAGCAGCTTAGCGGGATCCGGCAAGCCCCAGCATTTT	CASSLAGSGKPQHF
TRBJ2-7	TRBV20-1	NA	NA	TGCAGTACAGGGTACGAGCAGTACTTC	CSTGYEQYF
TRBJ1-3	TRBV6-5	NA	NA	TGTGCCAGCAGCCCCGGGACGGGCTCTGGAAACACCATATATTTT	CASSPGTGSGNTIYF